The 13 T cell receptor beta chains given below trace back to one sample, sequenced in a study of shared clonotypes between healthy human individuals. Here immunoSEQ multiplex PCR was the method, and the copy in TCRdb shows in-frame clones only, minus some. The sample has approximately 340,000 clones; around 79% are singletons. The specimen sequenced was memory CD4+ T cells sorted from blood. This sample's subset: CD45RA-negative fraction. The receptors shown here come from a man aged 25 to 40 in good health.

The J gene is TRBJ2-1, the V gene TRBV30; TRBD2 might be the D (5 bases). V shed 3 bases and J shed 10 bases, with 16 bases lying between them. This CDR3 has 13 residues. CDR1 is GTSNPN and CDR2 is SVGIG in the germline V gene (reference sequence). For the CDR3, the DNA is TGTGCCTGGAGACTAGGATTGTTGTCGGAGCAGTTCTTC. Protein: CAWRLGLLSEQFF.

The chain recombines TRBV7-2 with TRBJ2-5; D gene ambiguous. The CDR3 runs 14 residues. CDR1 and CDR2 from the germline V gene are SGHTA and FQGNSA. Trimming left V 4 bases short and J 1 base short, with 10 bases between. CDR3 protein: CASSSTRVQETQYF. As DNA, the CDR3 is TGTGCCAGCAGCTCGACTCGGGTCCAAGAGACCCAGTACTTC. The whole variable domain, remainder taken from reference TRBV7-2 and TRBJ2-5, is GAGVSQSPSNKVTEKGKDVELRCDPISGHTALYWYRQSLGQGLEFLIYFQGNSAPDKSGLPSDRFSAERTGGSVSTLTIQRTQQEDSAVYLCASSSTRVQETQYFGPGTRLLVL.

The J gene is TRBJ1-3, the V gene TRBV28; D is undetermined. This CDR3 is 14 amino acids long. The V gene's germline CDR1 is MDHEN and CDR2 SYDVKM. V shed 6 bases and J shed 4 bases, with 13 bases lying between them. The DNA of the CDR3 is TGTGCCAGCAGCTGGAGGCTGGCGGGAAACACCATATATTTT. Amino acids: CASSWRLAGNTIYF.

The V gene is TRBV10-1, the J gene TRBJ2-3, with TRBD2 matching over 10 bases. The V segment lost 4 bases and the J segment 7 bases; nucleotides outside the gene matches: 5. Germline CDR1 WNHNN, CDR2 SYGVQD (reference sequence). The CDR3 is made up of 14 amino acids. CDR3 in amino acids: CASSGASGSHTQYF. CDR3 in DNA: TGCGCCAGCAGTGGGGCTAGCGGGAGTCATACGCAGTATTTT.

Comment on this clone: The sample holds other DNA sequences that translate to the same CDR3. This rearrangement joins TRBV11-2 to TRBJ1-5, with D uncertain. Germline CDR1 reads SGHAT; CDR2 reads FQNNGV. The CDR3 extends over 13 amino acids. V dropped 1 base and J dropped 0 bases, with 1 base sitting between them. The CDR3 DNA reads TGTGCCAGCAGCTTAGGTAGCAATCAGCCCCAGCATTTT. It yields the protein CASSLGSNQPQHF.

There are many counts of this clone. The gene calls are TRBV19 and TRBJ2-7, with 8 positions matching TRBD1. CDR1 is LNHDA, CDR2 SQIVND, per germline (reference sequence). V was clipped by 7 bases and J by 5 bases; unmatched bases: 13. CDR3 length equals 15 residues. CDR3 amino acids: CASTLSATGDHEQYF. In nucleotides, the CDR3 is TGTGCCAGTACTTTATCTGCGACAGGGGACCACGAGCAGTACTTC.

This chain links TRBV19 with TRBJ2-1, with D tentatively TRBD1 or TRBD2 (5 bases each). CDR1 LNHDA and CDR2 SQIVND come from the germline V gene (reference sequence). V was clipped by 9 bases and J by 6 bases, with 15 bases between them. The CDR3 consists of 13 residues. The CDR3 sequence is CASRDPPPNEQFF. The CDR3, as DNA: TGTGCCAGCCGGGACCCGCCTCCCAATGAGCAGTTCTTC.

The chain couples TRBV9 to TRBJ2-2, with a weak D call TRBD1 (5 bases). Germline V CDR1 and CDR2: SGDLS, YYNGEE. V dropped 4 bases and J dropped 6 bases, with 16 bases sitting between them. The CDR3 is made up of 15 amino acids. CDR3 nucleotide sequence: TGTGCCAGCAGCCCTGAGACAGCTAAACCCGGGGAGCTGTTTTTT. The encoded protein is CASSPETAKPGELFF.

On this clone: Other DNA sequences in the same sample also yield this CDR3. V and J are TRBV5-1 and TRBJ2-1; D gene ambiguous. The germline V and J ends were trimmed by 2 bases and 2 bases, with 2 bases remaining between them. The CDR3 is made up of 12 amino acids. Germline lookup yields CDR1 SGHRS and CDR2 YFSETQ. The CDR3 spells CASSFTYNEQFF. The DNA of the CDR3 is TGCGCCAGCAGCTTCACCTACAATGAGCAGTTCTTC.

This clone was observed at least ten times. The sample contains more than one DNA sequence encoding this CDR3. CDR3 DNA: TGTGCCAGCAGCTTCTCAGGGAGCTACAATGAGCAGTTCTTC. It translates to CASSFSGSYNEQFF. The V and J genes are TRBV11-2 and TRBJ2-1; D could derive from TRBD1 or TRBD2 (5 bases each). In germline, CDR1 is SGHAT, CDR2 FQNNGV. The CDR3 has 14 residues. Between the trimmed V and J ends, which lost 3 bases and 3 bases, there was a span of 9 bases.

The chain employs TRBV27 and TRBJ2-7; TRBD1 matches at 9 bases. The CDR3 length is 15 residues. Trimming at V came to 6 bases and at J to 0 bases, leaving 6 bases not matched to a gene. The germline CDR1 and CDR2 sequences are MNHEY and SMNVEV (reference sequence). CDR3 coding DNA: TGTGCCAGCAGCCGACAGGGGGGTAGCTCCTACGAGCAGTACTTC. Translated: CASSRQGGSSYEQYF.

The CDR3 coding sequence is TGTGCCAGCAGCCTTAATAGCGGGAGGCATACCTACGAGCAGTACTTC. Translation gives CASSLNSGRHTYEQYF. The chain combines TRBV5-4 with TRBJ2-7, with TRBD2 identical over 10 bases. V shed 4 bases, J shed 2 bases, and the junction held 9 bases outside the gene matches. The CDR3 has 16 amino acids. Germline V gene data show CDR1 as SGHNT and CDR2 as YYREEE (reference sequence).

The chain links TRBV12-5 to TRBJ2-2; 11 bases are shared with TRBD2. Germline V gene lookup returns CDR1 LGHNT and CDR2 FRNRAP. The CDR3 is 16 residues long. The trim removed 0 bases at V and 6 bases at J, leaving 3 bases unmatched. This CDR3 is CASGLVLAGVAGELFF. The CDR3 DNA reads TGTGCTAGTGGTTTGGTACTAGCGGGAGTAGCCGGGGAGCTGTTTTTT.